This T cell receptor (beta chain) was sequenced for a study of blood T cell repertoires in COVID-19 (dated by TCRdb to 2018 to 2021). Context from the whole study: Samples covering the acute and convalescent phases of COVID-19 were provided by collaborators in the United States, Italy and Spain. The prospective study material was composed of cDNA or gDNA derived from T cells, B-cell-depleted T cells, or PBMCs. Deeply sampled blood TCRbeta repertoires from subjects exposed to, actively infected with, or recovered from COVID-19 were included in the dataset. Where HLA class I and class II types were available, the types were taken from metadata supplied by the sample provider, not from assay-based typing. Samples were obtained from the ongoing ImmuneRACE study (first 160 participants) and from some 1,300 subjects provided by 6 global collaborators. A de-identified subject ID, COVID-19 status, age in years and sex were almost always included in the sample metadata. A freely available public database, intended as a resource for researchers studying the immune response to SARS-CoV-2, is where the repertoires were released.

General conclusions and limits of the study: The quantity of clinical and demographic metadata differed by source and by participant and was supplied without curation.

TCRbeta CDR3 regions were amplified from genomic DNA by means of the immunoSEQ Assay, a bias-controlled multiplex PCR. Per the authors' processing: Nucleated cell counts per sample were estimated from amplification of reference gene primers within the assay. Sequence reads were collapsed and filtered to measure the absolute abundance of every unique TCRbeta CDR3 rearrangement. For each sample, productive Simpson clonality was calculated as the square root of Simpson's diversity index over productive rearrangements. Entries here come from immuneACCESS through TCRdb and include only in-frame sequences with V and J called. Some clones fail to appear in such tables; in the studies checked, an unresolved V gene covers under half of the shortfall, and the cause of the remainder is unknown. Clonal size and the V and J genes are those of that table, whereas D and trimming came from the DNA. This sample is represented by under 300,000 clones; approximately 82% of them were singletons. Less than 3.5% of the sample lies in the top ten.

Each collaborating institution followed its own protocols to collect whole blood in K2EDTA tubes. For TCRbeta analysis, collaborators shipped samples as frozen whole blood, isolated PBMCs, or DNA extracted from either of those sample types. With regard to this clone: Which antigen it targets is not known. No per-base quality is available; no much larger clone lies one base away.

The material sequenced was peripheral blood. This clonotype originated in a woman in her late teens or twenties with acute or convalescent COVID-19.

The CDR3 reads CASSQSSSGANVLTF. The sequenced DNA: TGTGCCAGCAGCCAGAGTTCCTCTGGGGCCAACGTCCTGACTTTC. The rearrangement joined TRBV4-2 to TRBJ2-6; no confident D gene assignment can be made. The CDR3 has 15 amino acids, counting the end cysteine and phenylalanine. Only CDR3 DNA is held: 45 bases, read in frame from base 1. For CDR1 and CDR2, the germline V gene lists LGHNA and YNFKEQ. V is clipped by 3 bases and J by 0 bases, and the sequence between their germline boundaries is 6 bases long.